These T cell receptor beta chains were read from a single sample in a study of CD8+CD57+ T cells in acquired aplastic anemia. TCRdb called the reads again in MiXCR, with one record for every CDR3 protein. The sample has approximately 220,000 distinct CDR3 sequences; approximately 45% are singletons. The sequenced sample was sorted CD4+, CD8+, or CD8+CD57+ T cells (not recorded which) from PBMCs. The receptors originated from a human donor with aplastic anemia. CDR3s leave out the opening cysteine and the closing phenylalanine or tryptophan.

TRBV20-1,TRBJ1-6,SARDSPLGQGASPLH
TRBV4-2,TRBJ2-1,ASSEGRDIIMNEQF
TRBV19,TRBJ1-1,ASKGPPPKAF
TRBV11-3,TRBJ2-1,ASSLDLSLHNEQF
TRBV20-1,TRBJ2-7,SARPTGLHEQY
TRBV5-1,TRBJ2-7,ASRRTGTGAYEQY
TRBV2,TRBJ1-2,ASSSTRTNGGYT
TRBV15,TRBJ1-6,ASGTVFPNSPLH
TRBV30,TRBJ2-7,AWSLADERTYEQY
TRBV20-1,TRBJ2-7,SAAPTSGQVEYEQY
TRBV9,TRBJ1-2,ASSADGDRGNYGYT
TRBV7-2,TRBJ2-5,ASSLELAEYQETQY
TRBV7-2,TRBJ2-5,ASSRGGGGEETQY
TRBV7-9,TRBJ2-5,ASSFTGRLF
TRBV19,TRBJ1-2,ASNAGRQGYGYT
TRBV10-1,TRBJ1-6,ATGGQGTATLH
TRBV13,TRBJ2-7,ASSGGTSGRYEQY